This T cell receptor beta chain was identified during a study of T cells in Graves' hyperthyroidism and ophthalmopathy. Study-level background: Prior to any treatment, at the point of initial diagnosis, peripheral blood was collected.

Patients aged 18 to 65 had newly diagnosed hyperthyroidism lasting under 2 months. RNA transcripts gave rise to amplified TCR beta CDR3 regions. With the HTBI primer set, the TCR CDR3 went through a first round of RT-PCR. MiXCR, applied by TCRdb to the multiplex PCR reads, yields one record per CDR3 protein. The sample records hundreds of thousands of distinct CDR3 sequences, about 17% being singletons. This clonotype was seen a handful of times. Sequenced sample: blood. The sequence was collected from a woman between 50 and 59 years old with Graves' hyperthyroidism that later progressed to Graves' ophthalmopathy.

The CDR3 protein is CASSPSGAHQQETQYF. Here the CDR3 DNA reads TGCGCCAGCAGCCCAAGCGGGGCCCACCAACAAGAGACCCAGTACTTC. The chain is built from TRBV5-1 and TRBJ2-5; 7 nucleotides line up with TRBD2. Germline-derived CDR1 and CDR2 are SGHRS and YFSETQ. The CDR3 totals 16 residues. V shed 4 bases and J 2 bases; nucleotides not matched to a gene: 11.